What follows are 21 T cell receptor beta chains derived from one specimen sequenced in a study of blood T cell repertoires in COVID-19. The assay was immunoSEQ multiplex PCR, and TCRdb's table has in-frame clones only and misses some. The table has 200,000 or so clones, roughly 84% seen once; the top ten hold about 2.3%. Sequences were obtained from peripheral blood. These receptors came from a man aged 40-49 years who had recovered from COVID-19.

V usage is TRBV11-2 and J usage is TRBJ2-7; 8 nucleotides agree with TRBD1. J lost 7 bases, V lost 1 base, and 9 bases had no gene match. The length of the CDR3 is 15 residues. Germline CDR1 SGHAT, CDR2 FQNNGV. CDR3 DNA sequence: TGTGCCAGCAGCTTAGTGGCAGGGGGCTTCGGGGAGCAGTACTTC. This sequence encodes CASSLVAGGFGEQYF.

This chain uses TRBV6-1 with TRBJ1-5, with 7 bases lining up with TRBD1. There are 15 residues in the CDR3. V shed 2 bases, J shed 3 bases, and the junction held 4 bases outside the gene matches. CDR1 is MNHNS and CDR2 is SASEGT in the germline V gene. The CDR3 loop is CASSESGQYNQPQHF. In nucleotides, the CDR3 is TGTGCCAGCAGTGAATCGGGACAGTACAATCAGCCCCAGCATTTT.

The CDR3 bases are TGTGCCAGTAGCCTCTCCTGGGAGTACACAGATACGCAGTATTTT. Its translation is CASSLSWEYTDTQYF. The rearrangement links TRBV19 to TRBJ2-3, with a tentative D call TRBD2 (5 bases). Germline lookup yields CDR1 LNHDA and CDR2 SQIVND (reference sequence). This CDR3 contains 15 residues. Trimming pared 6 bases from V and 2 bases from J, leaving 15 bases between.

In DNA form, the CDR3 reads TGTGCCAGCAGCTTCGACGGAGGAGACAATCAGCCCCAGCATTTT. Amino acids: CASSFDGGDNQPQHF. This chain connects TRBV5-5 to TRBJ1-5; D is unclear. Per the germline V gene, CDR1 is SGHKS and CDR2 is YYEKEE (reference sequence). Trimming removed 2 bases from V and 3 bases from J, with 12 bases in between. The CDR3 totals 15 residues.

The chain recombines TRBV3-1 (or the pseudogene TRBV3-2) with TRBJ2-1; tentatively, D is TRBD1 (6 bases). The V and J ends lost 4 bases and 12 bases respectively, with 22 bases between them. This CDR3 contains 15 residues. Germline assignment: CDR1 LGHDT and CDR2 YNNKEL (reference sequence). CDR3 amino acids: CASSPQMGNQGRQFF. The DNA for the CDR3 is TGTGCCAGCAGCCCACAGATGGGCAACCAGGGGAGGCAGTTCTTC.

The chain couples TRBV6-5 to TRBJ1-2, with D unresolved. Trimming removed 0 bases at V and 0 bases at J, with 5 bases between. The CDR3 totals 14 residues. Germline V gives CDR1 MNHEY, CDR2 SVGAGI. The CDR3 reads CASSYSRANYGYTF. The CDR3 DNA is TGTGCCAGCAGTTACTCCCGGGCTAACTATGGCTACACCTTC.

This rearrangement joins TRBV19 to TRBJ1-1; unclear D gene. The CDR3 sequence is 13 residues long. CDR1 is LNHDA, CDR2 SQIVND, per germline (reference sequence). V lost 3 bases and J lost 1, with 6 bases in between. CDR3 in DNA: TGTGCCAGTAGTATTTTGAGGAACACTGAAGCTTTCTTT. Amino acid sequence: CASSILRNTEAFF. Looking up the rest from reference TRBV19 and TRBJ1-1 gives the full variable domain: DGGITQSPKYLFRKEGQNVTLSCEQNLNHDAMYWYRQDPGQGLRLIYYSQIVNDFQKGDIAEGYSVSREKKESFPLTVTSAQKNPTAFYLCASSILRNTEAFFGQGTRLTVV.

This chain connects TRBV12-5 to TRBJ2-6; tentative D call: TRBD1 (5 bases). Germline V gives CDR1 LGHNT, CDR2 FRNRAP. Trimming removed 2 bases at V and 0 bases at J, with 8 bases between. CDR3 length: 16 amino acids. CDR3: CASGLSQGSGANVLTF. In DNA, the CDR3 is TGTGCTAGTGGTTTGTCCCAGGGCTCTGGGGCCAACGTCCTGACTTTC.

The gene calls are TRBV7-2 and TRBJ2-7, with a weak D call TRBD1 (5 bases). Germline CDR1 SGHTA, CDR2 FQGNSA. Trimming took off 1 base at V and 0 bases at J, with 10 bases between the two ends. The CDR3 has 15 residues. The CDR3 DNA follows: TGTGCCAGCAGCTTAGTAAGGGGCCCCTCCTACGAGCAGTACTTC. Translated: CASSLVRGPSYEQYF.

The DNA of the CDR3 is TGTGCCAGTAGTATACGAACAGGATTGAACACTGAAGCTTTCTTT. Its translation: CASSIRTGLNTEAFF. The chain employs TRBV19 and TRBJ1-1; maybe TRBD1 (5 bases). The CDR3 has 15 amino acids. Trimming pared 2 bases from V and 0 bases from J, leaving 10 bases between. The germline V gene encodes CDR1 LNHDA and CDR2 SQIVND (reference sequence).

The CDR3 sequence is CASSSPAGISGELFF. The DNA for the CDR3 is TGTGCCAGCAGTTCCCCGGCGGGGATATCCGGGGAGCTGTTTTTT. This chain links TRBV6-2 or TRBV6-3 with TRBJ2-2; D is possibly TRBD2 (6 bases). V lost 4 bases and J lost 6, with 15 bases in between. The CDR3 loop spans 15 amino acids. Germline-derived CDR1 and CDR2 are MNHEY and SVGEGT.

This chain links TRBV5-1 with TRBJ2-5, with TRBD1 as a possible D gene (6 bases). Looked up from germline, CDR1 is SGHRS and CDR2 is YFSETQ. The CDR3 is made up of 15 amino acids. The V and J ends lost 1 base and 4 bases respectively, with 14 bases between them. CDR3 DNA: TGCGCCAGCAGCTTGTCACAGGGCAGGGGAGAGACCCAGTACTTC. Its translation is CASSLSQGRGETQYF.

The chain combines TRBV3-1 (or the pseudogene TRBV3-2) with TRBJ2-7, with D possibly matching TRBD2 (5 bases). V was trimmed by 1 base and J by 0 bases, leaving 7 bases between them. The germline CDR1 and CDR2 sequences are LGHDT and YNNKEL (reference sequence). CDR3 length equals 14 residues. The CDR3 loop reads CASSQAGDSYEQYF. Here the CDR3 DNA reads TGTGCCAGCAGCCAAGCCGGGGACTCCTACGAGCAGTACTTC.

This chain uses TRBV7-2 with TRBJ2-7, with 8 bases fitting TRBD2. The trim removed 5 bases at V and 0 bases at J, leaving 6 bases unmatched. The CDR3 covers 15 residues. In germline, CDR1 is SGHTA, CDR2 FQGNSA. The CDR3 sequence is CASSESGSYSYEQYF. The CDR3 nucleotides read TGTGCCAGCAGCGAGAGCGGGAGTTACTCCTACGAGCAGTACTTC.

The count of this clone is one. The CDR3 nucleotides are TGTGCCAGCAGTGATCGCCGGGGGACCAGGTTCGAGCAGTACTTC. Translating it yields CASSDRRGTRFEQYF. The chain recombines TRBV2 with TRBJ2-7, with TRBD2 as a possible D gene (6 bases). Deletions cut 3 bases from V and 6 bases from J, with 18 bases between. Germline V CDR1 and CDR2: SNHLY, FYNNEI. The CDR3 length is 15 residues.

This sequence joins TRBV7-2 and TRBJ2-4; TRBD2 aligns across 11 bases. Germline CDR1 reads SGHTA; CDR2 reads FQGNSA. The CDR3 loop spans 14 amino acids. The J segment lost 6 bases and the V segment lost 4 bases, leaving 2 bases of the junction unmatched. The chain's CDR3 is CASSSGTSGNIQYF. DNA for the CDR3: TGTGCCAGCAGCTCCGGGACTAGCGGAAACATTCAGTACTTC. Looking up the rest from reference TRBV7-2 and TRBJ2-4 gives the full variable domain: GAGVSQSPSNKVTEKGKDVELRCDPISGHTALYWYRQSLGQGLEFLIYFQGNSAPDKSGLPSDRFSAERTGGSVSTLTIQRTQQEDSAVYLCASSSGTSGNIQYFGAGTRLSVL.

The chain is built from TRBV11-2 and TRBJ1-1; D gene uncertain. V lost 1 base, J lost 1 base, and 4 bases lay in between. The CDR3 totals 13 residues. The germline CDR1 and CDR2 sequences are SGHAT and FQNNGV. Written as DNA, the CDR3 is TGTGCCAGCAGCTTAGTCAAGAACACTGAAGCTTTCTTT. This encodes CASSLVKNTEAFF. The entire variable domain, with the rest obtained from reference TRBV11-2 and TRBJ1-1, is as follows: EAGVAQSPRYKIIEKRQSVAFWCNPISGHATLYWYQQILGQGPKLLIQFQNNGVVDDSQLPKDRFSAERLKGVDSTLKIQPAKLEDSAVYLCASSLVKNTEAFFGQGTRLTVV.

The V call is TRBV13, the J call TRBJ2-7, with 12 bases matching TRBD1. This CDR3 is 16 amino acids long. Germline V CDR1 and CDR2: PRHDT, FYEKMQ (reference sequence). The trim removed 4 bases at V and 4 bases at J, leaving 8 bases unmatched. CDR3 bases: TGTGCCAGCAGCTCCGAGGGGACAGGGGGCTTATACGAGCAGTACTTC. It encodes CASSSEGTGGLYEQYF.

The chain joins TRBV18 to TRBJ1-3; TRBD1 agrees at 8 bases. V lost 3 bases and J lost 5; bases outside the gene matches: 9. Germline V gene data show CDR1 as KGHSH and CDR2 as LQKENI. The length of the CDR3 is 16 residues. CDR3 DNA: TGTGCCAGCTCACCGAACGGACAGGGCGGGAGAAACACCATATATTTT. Translating gives CASSPNGQGGRNTIYF.

The chain has TRBV20-1 and TRBJ1-2; D gene ambiguous. V gave up 3 bases and J gave up 4 bases, with 15 bases separating them. CDR1 is DFQATT, CDR2 SNEGSKA, per germline (reference sequence). This CDR3 is 14 amino acids long. The CDR3 sequence is CSASSLWQSYGYTF. For the CDR3, the DNA is TGCAGTGCTAGTAGTCTCTGGCAGTCCTATGGCTACACCTTC.

The chain is built from TRBV19 and TRBJ1-1; 9 nucleotides match TRBD1. The CDR3 sequence is 13 residues long. The germline CDR1 and CDR2 sequences are LNHDA and SQIVND (reference sequence). With 10 bases clipped from V and 4 bases from J, the junction kept 7 bases outside the gene matches. The CDR3 spells CATAGDRATEAFF. In nucleotides, the CDR3 is TGTGCCACCGCCGGGGACAGGGCCACTGAAGCTTTCTTT.